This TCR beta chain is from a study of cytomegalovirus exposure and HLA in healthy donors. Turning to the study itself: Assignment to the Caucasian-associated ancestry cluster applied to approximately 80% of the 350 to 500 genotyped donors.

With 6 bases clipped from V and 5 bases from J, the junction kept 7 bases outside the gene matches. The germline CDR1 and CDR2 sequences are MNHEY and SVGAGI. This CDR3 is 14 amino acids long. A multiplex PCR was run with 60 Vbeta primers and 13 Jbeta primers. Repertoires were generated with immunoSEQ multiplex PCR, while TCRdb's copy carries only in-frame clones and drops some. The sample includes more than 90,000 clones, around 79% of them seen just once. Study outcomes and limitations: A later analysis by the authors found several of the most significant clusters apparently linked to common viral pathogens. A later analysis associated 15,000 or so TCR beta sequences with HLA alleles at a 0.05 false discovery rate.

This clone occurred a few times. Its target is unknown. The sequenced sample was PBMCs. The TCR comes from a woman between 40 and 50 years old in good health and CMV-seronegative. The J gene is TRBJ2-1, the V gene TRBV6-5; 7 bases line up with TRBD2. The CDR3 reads CASSPGLRDNEQFF. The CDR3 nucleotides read TGTGCCAGCAGCCCGGGACTACGTGACAATGAGCAGTTCTTC.